The 21 T cell receptor beta chains reported below all come from one sample, sequenced in a study of blood T cell repertoires in COVID-19. The assay was immunoSEQ multiplex PCR, and TCRdb's table has in-frame clones only and misses some. The sample records 250,000 or so clones, 85% to 90% being singletons. The source material was PBMCs or T cells enriched from blood (not recorded which). The receptors were sampled from a woman aged 25 to 39 with acute COVID-19.

This clone came up once. The rearrangement uses TRBV7-9 and TRBJ1-5, with 11 positions matching TRBD1. The CDR3 has 17 amino acids. Germline V gives CDR1 SEHNR, CDR2 FQNEAQ (reference sequence). With 1 base clipped from V and 0 bases from J, the junction kept 2 bases outside the gene matches. CDR3 coding DNA: TGTGCCAGCAGCTTAGGGACAGGGGGCTATAGCAATCAGCCCCAGCATTTT. It encodes CASSLGTGGYSNQPQHF.

This clone has just one count. The V and J genes are TRBV28 and TRBJ1-1; TRBD1 matches 7 bases. This CDR3 contains 15 residues. V shed 5 bases, J shed 6 bases, and the junction held 12 bases outside the gene matches. Germline-derived CDR1 and CDR2 are MDHEN and SYDVKM. The CDR3 coding sequence is TGTGCCAGCAGTCCCCCGACAGGGAACGGACCTGAAGCTTTCTTT. It translates to CASSPPTGNGPEAFF. Complete variable domain (other parts from reference TRBV28 and TRBJ1-1): DVKVTQSSRYLVKRTGEKVFLECVQDMDHENMFWYRQDPGLGLRLIYFSYDVKMKEKGDIPEGYSVSREKKERFSLILESASTNQTSMYLCASSPPTGNGPEAFFGQGTRLTVV.

This sequence joins TRBV7-2 and TRBJ1-1, with D maybe TRBD1 (6 bases). CDR1 SGHTA and CDR2 FQGNSA come from the germline V gene. Trimming pared 3 bases from V and 1 base from J, leaving 12 bases between. The CDR3 length is 15 residues. CDR3 sequence: CASSFLSGANTEAFF. The CDR3 nucleotides are TGTGCCAGCAGCTTTTTATCAGGGGCGAACACTGAAGCTTTCTTT.

The chain joins TRBV21-1 to TRBJ1-1. TRBV21-1 is noted as a pseudogene. The CDR3 has 14 amino acids. The chain's CDR3 is CASSMDWGGTEAFF. Here the CDR3 DNA reads TGTGCCAGCAGCATGGACTGGGGGGGCACTGAAGCTTTCTTT.

The V and J genes are TRBV19 and TRBJ2-1; 7 nucleotides align to TRBD2. CDR1 and CDR2 from the germline V gene are LNHDA and SQIVND (reference sequence). With V trimmed by 5 bases and J by 7 bases, 5 bases remained unmatched. There are 13 residues in the CDR3. The CDR3 loop reads CASSRLAVNEQFF. CDR3 in DNA: TGTGCCAGTAGTCGACTAGCAGTAAATGAGCAGTTCTTC.

The rearrangement joins TRBV30 to TRBJ2-6; perhaps TRBD1 as D (5 bases). Germline CDR1 and CDR2: GTSNPN and SVGIG (reference sequence). The V gene lost 0 bases and the J gene lost 2 bases, with 8 bases spanning the gap. The CDR3 extends over 15 amino acids. This CDR3 reads CAWSVAGPGANVLTF. The CDR3 DNA reads TGTGCCTGGAGTGTCGCAGGGCCTGGGGCCAACGTCCTGACTTTC.

The V and J genes are TRBV12-3 or TRBV12-4 and TRBJ2-1; the D is unclear. The V and J ends lost 1 base and 9 bases respectively, with 10 bases between them. This CDR3 comprises 13 residues. As DNA, the CDR3 is TGTGCCAGCAGTTTAGGGGCCTTGGTTGAGCAGTTCTTC. The encoded protein is CASSLGALVEQFF.

The chain has TRBV14 and TRBJ1-4; D unresolved. Germline V gene data show CDR1 as SGHDN and CDR2 as FVKESK. The CDR3 has 18 residues. The V gene lost 0 bases and the J gene lost 0 bases, with 14 bases spanning the gap. CDR3 sequence: CASSQDNRGTATNEKLFF. The CDR3 bases are TGTGCCAGCAGCCAAGATAATCGGGGAACGGCAACTAATGAAAAACTGTTTTTT. Using reference TRBV14 and TRBJ1-4 for the parts outside the CDR3, the full variable domain is EAGVTQFPSHSVIEKGQTVTLRCDPISGHDNLYWYRRVMGKEIKFLLHFVKESKQDESGMPNNRFLAERTGGTYSTLKVQPAELEDSGVYFCASSQDNRGTATNEKLFFGSGTQLSVL.

This clone was seen once. CDR3 in amino acids: CASSPGEREWLETQYF. Here the CDR3 DNA reads TGTGCCAGCAGCCCCGGGGAGCGGGAGTGGTTGGAGACCCAGTACTTC. This chain connects TRBV4-2 to TRBJ2-5; 8 bases map to TRBD2. CDR3 length equals 16 residues. V gave up 4 bases and J gave up 5 bases; unmatched junction bases: 12. CDR1 is LGHNA, CDR2 YNFKEQ, per germline.

The chain joins TRBV7-9 to TRBJ2-1; 9 bases map to TRBD2. V gave up 5 bases and J gave up 5 bases; unmatched junction bases: 13. The CDR3 has 17 residues. Germline values: CDR1 SEHNR, CDR2 FQNEAQ (reference sequence). The CDR3 protein is CASSVWGLAFGHNEQFF. DNA for the CDR3: TGTGCCAGCAGCGTATGGGGACTAGCTTTCGGCCACAATGAGCAGTTCTTC. Supplemented by reference TRBV7-9 and TRBJ2-1, the full variable domain reads DTGVSQNPRHKITKRGQNVTFRCDPISEHNRLYWYRQTLGQGPEFLTYFQNEAQLEKSRLLSDRFSAERPKGSFSTLEIQRTEQGDSAMYLCASSVWGLAFGHNEQFFGPGTRLTVL.

The chain carries TRBV25-1 and TRBJ1-4; D gene ambiguous. CDR3 length equals 15 residues. Trimming cost V 2 bases and J 8 bases, with 15 bases left between them. The V gene's germline CDR1 is MGHDK and CDR2 SYGVNS. DNA for the CDR3: TGTGCCAGCAGTGAAGCGGGAGGCGGAGGGGAAAAACTGTTTTTT. Encoded protein: CASSEAGGGGEKLFF.

This clone was found a few times. The chain has TRBV3-1 (or the pseudogene TRBV3-2) and TRBJ2-2, with 7 nucleotides matching TRBD2. The germline gives CDR1 LGHDT, CDR2 YNNKEL (reference sequence). The CDR3 totals 17 residues. After removal of 0 bases from V and 4 bases from J, the junction contained 8 bases not matched to a gene. The CDR3 DNA reads as TGTGCCAGCAGCCAAGAAACGGGCGGGAGCTCCACCGGGGAGCTGTTTTTT. Its translation: CASSQETGGSSTGELFF.

The rearrangement uses TRBV24-1 and TRBJ2-1; TRBD1 matches 10 bases. The CDR3 is made up of 15 amino acids. Germline-derived CDR1 and CDR2 are KGHDR and SFDVKD. The junction had 2 bases not matched to a gene; V was cut back by 1 base and J by 6 bases. CDR3 sequence: CATSDFGTGANEQFF. The CDR3 nucleotides read TGTGCCACCAGTGATTTTGGGACAGGGGCCAATGAGCAGTTCTTC.

The V gene is TRBV30, the J gene TRBJ1-6, with TRBD1 matching over 7 bases. CDR1 and CDR2 from the germline V gene are GTSNPN and SVGIG (reference sequence). The ends lost 4 bases at V and 6 bases at J; junction bases unmatched: 3. The CDR3 length is 13 residues. The CDR3 bases are TGTGCCTGGAATGACAGGGCTAATTCACCCCTCCACTTT. Translating gives CAWNDRANSPLHF.

The chain recombines TRBV18 with TRBJ2-7; tentative D call: TRBD2 (6 bases). CDR3 size: 14 residues. Trimming took off 0 bases at V and 5 bases at J, with 11 bases between the two ends. CDR1 and CDR2 (germline): KGHSH, LQKENI. Here the CDR3 DNA reads TGTGCCAGCTCACCACCGGGGGGTAACGACGAGCAGTACTTC. This encodes CASSPPGGNDEQYF. The full variable domain, completed using reference TRBV18 and TRBJ2-7, is NAGVMQNPRHLVRRRGQEARLRCSPMKGHSHVYWYRQLPEEGLKFMVYLQKENIIDESGMPKERFSAEFPKEGPSILRIQQVVRGDSAAYFCASSPPGGNDEQYFGPGTRLTVT.

The chain joins TRBV28 to TRBJ2-7; 10 nucleotides match TRBD1. The germline V gene encodes CDR1 MDHEN and CDR2 SYDVKM. J gave up 4 bases and V 5 bases, and 5 bases lay outside the gene matches. This CDR3 is 14 amino acids long. Here the CDR3 DNA reads TGTGCCAGCAGTGCGACAGGGGGCGCGTACGAGCAGTACTTC. Encoded protein: CASSATGGAYEQYF.

The chain recombines TRBV25-1 with TRBJ2-2; 7 bases are shared with TRBD1. The CDR3 extends over 14 amino acids. Looked up from germline, CDR1 is MGHDK and CDR2 is SYGVNS. V shed 8 bases and J 3 bases; nucleotides not matched to a gene: 6. CDR3 loop: CASQDRSYTGELFF. CDR3 DNA sequence: TGTGCCAGCCAGGACAGGTCTTACACCGGGGAGCTGTTTTTT.

This chain uses TRBV29-1 with TRBJ2-7; 8 nucleotides agree with TRBD2. V lost 0 bases to trimming and J lost 4 bases; unmatched junction nucleotides: 11. Germline values: CDR1 SQVTM, CDR2 ANQGSEA. The CDR3 loop spans 16 amino acids. The CDR3 sequence: CSVEEDTGLVNYEQYF. In nucleotides, the CDR3 is TGCAGCGTTGAAGAGGACACGGGACTAGTCAATTACGAGCAGTACTTC.

The V call is TRBV27, the J call TRBJ2-1; 7 nucleotides agree with TRBD2. CDR1 is MNHEY and CDR2 is SMNVEV in the germline V gene (reference sequence). Trimming at V came to 5 bases and at J to 2 bases, leaving 6 bases not matched to a gene. This CDR3 has 15 residues. The CDR3 sequence: CASSPISGTYNEQFF. The DNA for the CDR3 is TGTGCCAGCAGTCCAATAAGCGGGACCTACAATGAGCAGTTCTTC.

The chain combines TRBV10-3 with TRBJ1-1, with 7 bases that match TRBD1. CDR1 is ENHRY, CDR2 SYGVKD, per germline. The CDR3 runs to 14 residues. J was trimmed by 0 bases and V by 6 bases; bases with no gene match: 4. The CDR3 nucleotides read TGTGCCATCAGGTTGACAGGGATGAACACTGAAGCTTTCTTT. It specifies CAIRLTGMNTEAFF.

Only one count was recorded for this clone. The J gene is TRBJ2-5, the V gene TRBV4-1, with 8 bases matching TRBD1. Trimming cost V 1 base and J 2 bases; bases outside gene matches: 6. Germline assignment: CDR1 MGHRA and CDR2 YSYEKL. This CDR3 has 16 amino acids. The CDR3 region is CASSQGSGQGQETQYF. Written as DNA, the CDR3 is TGCGCCAGCAGCCAAGGGAGCGGACAGGGACAAGAGACCCAGTACTTC.